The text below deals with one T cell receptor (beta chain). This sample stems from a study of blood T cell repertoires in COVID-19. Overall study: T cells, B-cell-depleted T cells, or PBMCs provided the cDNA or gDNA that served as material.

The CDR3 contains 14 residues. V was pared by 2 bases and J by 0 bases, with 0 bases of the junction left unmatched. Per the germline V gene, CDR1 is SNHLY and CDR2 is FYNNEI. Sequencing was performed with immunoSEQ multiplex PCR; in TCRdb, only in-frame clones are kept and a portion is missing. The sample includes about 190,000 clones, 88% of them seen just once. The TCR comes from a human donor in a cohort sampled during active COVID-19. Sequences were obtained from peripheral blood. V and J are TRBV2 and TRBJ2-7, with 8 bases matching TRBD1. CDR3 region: CASSEQGASYEQYF. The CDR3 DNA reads TGTGCCAGCAGTGAACAGGGGGCCTCCTACGAGCAGTACTTC.